A single sample is the source of the 8 T cell receptor beta chains below, sequenced in a study of cytomegalovirus exposure and HLA in healthy donors. With 60 Vbeta and 13 Jbeta primers, the PCR was carried out. Sequencing used immunoSEQ multiplex PCR; TCRdb keeps in-frame clones, though not all of them. The data show 65,000 to 70,000 clones, less than 75% seen once. Sequencing input: PBMCs. The receptors derive from a woman in her twenties or thirties in good health and CMV-seronegative.

The CDR3 DNA sequence: TGTGCCAGCAGCAAAGACAGGGCGCCCCTCCACTTT. This translates into CASSKDRAPLHF. This chain links TRBV21-1 with TRBJ1-6; the table gives TRBD1 as D, unverified against the DNA. TRBV21-1 is designated a pseudogene. The CDR3 runs to 12 residues.

The chain couples TRBV27 to TRBJ1-1; no clear D gene. CDR1 MNHEY and CDR2 SMNVEV come from the germline V gene (reference sequence). The ends were cut back, 6 bases at V and 4 bases at J, with 9 bases in the middle. CDR3 length: 12 amino acids. The CDR3 is CASSQAGTEAFF. CDR3 sequence (DNA): TGTGCCAGCAGCCAGGCAGGCACTGAAGCTTTCTTT.

The chain uses TRBV4-3 and TRBJ2-3; 9 nucleotides match TRBD1. The CDR3 sequence is 14 residues long. V gave up 8 bases and J gave up 5 bases; unmatched junction bases: 8. The V gene's germline CDR1 is LGHNA and CDR2 YSLEER. For the CDR3, the DNA is TGCGCCAGCGGACGGGGACAGGGAGGAGATACGCAGTATTTT. This sequence encodes CASGRGQGGDTQYF.

This clone has more than one count but fewer than ten. The chain has TRBV2 and TRBJ1-4, with 8 bases matching TRBD1. The length of the CDR3 is 14 residues. The V gene end was trimmed by 6 bases and the J gene end by 4 bases; junction bases not matched to a gene: 4. Germline V CDR1 and CDR2: SNHLY, FYNNEI. CDR3 residues: CASRKQGVNEKLFF. CDR3 DNA: TGTGCCAGCAGAAAACAGGGGGTTAATGAAAAACTGTTTTTT.

This chain joins TRBV7-8 and TRBJ2-7; unclear D gene. Germline CDR1 is SGHVS and CDR2 is FQNEAQ. CDR3 length: 13 amino acids. The V end was cut by 1 base, the J end by 4 bases, with 8 bases between. The CDR3 DNA reads TGTGCCAGCAGCTTAGAACGGTCTTACGAGCAGTACTTC. Its protein is CASSLERSYEQYF.

The J gene is TRBJ2-7, the V gene TRBV5-5; D is perhaps TRBD2 (6 bases). The CDR3 spans 14 residues. Germline V gene data show CDR1 as SGHKS and CDR2 as YYEKEE (reference sequence). Deletions cut 4 bases from V and 3 bases from J, with 14 bases between. This CDR3 is CASSGRSGVYEQYF. The DNA of the CDR3 is TGTGCCAGCAGCGGTAGGTCGGGGGTCTACGAGCAGTACTTC.

Within the sample, this clone is medium-sized. The rearrangement uses TRBV5-4 and TRBJ2-7, with TRBD1 matching over 12 bases. CDR1 is SGHNT, CDR2 YYREEE, per germline (reference sequence). The V segment lost 4 bases and the J segment 6 bases; nucleotides outside the gene matches: 8. This CDR3 has 15 residues. CDR3 in amino acids: CASSPPGTGGIEQYF. The CDR3 DNA sequence: TGTGCCAGCAGCCCCCCCGGGACAGGGGGCATCGAGCAGTACTTC.

Only a few counts were recorded for this clone. The V gene is TRBV15, the J gene TRBJ2-7; TRBD2 aligns across 9 bases. The V gene's germline CDR1 is LNHNV and CDR2 YYDKDF (reference sequence). V was clipped by 4 bases and J by 9 bases; unmatched bases: 13. The CDR3 extends over 15 amino acids. CDR3 coding DNA: TGTGCCACCAGCATGAGGGGCGGGGGGGCTGGACGGCAGTACTTC. It translates to CATSMRGGGAGRQYF.